This T cell receptor (beta chain) originates from a study of blood T cell repertoires in COVID-19. Trimming took 5 bases from V and 0 from J, leaving 9 bases between them. This CDR3 has 14 residues. Germline values: CDR1 KGHDR, CDR2 SFDVKD. Produced via immunoSEQ multiplex PCR; TCRdb's table is partial and in-frame only. The data contain about 120,000 clones, about 85% of them singletons. Source material: peripheral blood. The gene calls are TRBV24-1 and TRBJ2-5, with D maybe TRBD1 (5 bases). The TCR sequence derives from a man older than 75 with active or convalescent COVID-19. The CDR3 sequence: CATSGGGNQETQYF. DNA for the CDR3: TGTGCCACCAGTGGGGGCGGCAACCAAGAGACCCAGTACTTC.